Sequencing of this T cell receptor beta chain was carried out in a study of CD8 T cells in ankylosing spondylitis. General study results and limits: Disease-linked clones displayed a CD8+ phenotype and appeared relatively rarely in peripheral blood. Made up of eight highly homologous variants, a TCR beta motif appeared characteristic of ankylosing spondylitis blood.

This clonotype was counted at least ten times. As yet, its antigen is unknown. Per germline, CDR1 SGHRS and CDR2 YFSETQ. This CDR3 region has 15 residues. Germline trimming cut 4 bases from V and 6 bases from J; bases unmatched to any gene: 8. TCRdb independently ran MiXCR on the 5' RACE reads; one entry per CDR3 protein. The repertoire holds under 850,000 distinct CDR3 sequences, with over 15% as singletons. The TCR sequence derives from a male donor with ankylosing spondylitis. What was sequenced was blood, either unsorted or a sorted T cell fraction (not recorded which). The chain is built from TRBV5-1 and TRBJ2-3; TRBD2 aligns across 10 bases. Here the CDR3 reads CASSLLGTSADTQYF. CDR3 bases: TGCGCCAGCAGCCTGCTGGGGACTAGCGCCGATACGCAGTATTTT.